This T cell receptor beta chain was recorded in a study of tumor and adjacent non-tumor tissue in lung cancer. Comments on this clonotype: The antigen is undetermined. Germline is not matched at one junction end, which may reflect a read error.

This sample's RNA came from whole unsorted tissue. Three rounds of nested PCR, following a modified ARM-PCR protocol, produced the TCRbeta library. TCRdb re-analysed the multiplex PCR reads in MiXCR, keeping a single row per CDR3 protein. The repertoire holds approximately 68,000 distinct CDR3 sequences, with 55% to 85% as singletons. Whole-study findings and limits: Top 100 clones took a larger repertoire share in normal lung. TCR diversity was significantly greater in tumor than normal lung tissue.

CDR1 and CDR2 (germline): SQVTM, ANQGSEA. The length of the CDR3 is 13 residues. Sequenced sample: lung tumor tissue. The chain links TRBV29-1 to TRBJ2-2, with TRBD2 as a possible D gene (5 bases). The clonotype comes from a man aged 60 to 69 with non-small cell lung cancer. CDR3 region: CSMPGSLTGELFF. The CDR3 DNA reads as TGCAGCATGCCCGGCAGTCTGACCGGGGAACTGTTTTTT.